What follows describes a single TCR beta chain. The specificity of this receptor is unknown. Base qualities are not recorded, but no much larger clone differs from it by a single base. Whole blood was collected in K2EDTA tubes by collaborating institutions according to the institutions' own protocols. For TCRbeta analysis, collaborators shipped samples as frozen whole blood, isolated PBMCs, or DNA extracted from either of those sample types. TCRbeta CDR3 regions were amplified from genomic DNA by means of the immunoSEQ Assay, a bias-controlled multiplex PCR. Processing in the source paper ran as follows. The number of nucleated cells in each sample was estimated by amplification of reference gene primers within the assay. Sequence reads were collapsed and filtered to measure the absolute abundance of every unique TCRbeta CDR3 rearrangement. For each sample, productive Simpson clonality was calculated as the square root of Simpson's diversity index over productive rearrangements. TCRdb's version of the immuneACCESS table is confined to in-frame rearrangements and falls short of the full clone set. An unresolved V gene accounts for under half of the shortfall where checked; the remainder is of unknown origin. That table gives V, J and clone size, and the DNA gave D and trimming. The sample table shows 120,000 to 150,000 clones, and approximately 83% are seen once. About 8% of the sample is in the top ten clones.

This record belongs to a study of blood T cell repertoires in COVID-19 (dated by TCRdb to the early 2020s). Describing the broader study: The collaborator samples originated in the United States, Italy and Spain and spanned the acute and convalescent phases of COVID-19. The repertoires were released in a freely available public database meant as a resource for research on the immune response to SARS-CoV-2. HLA class I and class II types, where available, came from metadata supplied by the sample provider rather than from assay-based typing. Subjects who had been exposed to COVID-19, were actively infected with it, or had recovered from it provided the deeply sampled blood TCRbeta repertoires that made up the dataset. The sample metadata nearly always contained a de-identified subject ID, COVID-19 status, age in years and sex. Samples came from the ongoing ImmuneRACE study (first 160 participants) plus 1,254 subjects from 6 global collaborators. The prospective study material was composed of cDNA or gDNA derived from T cells, B-cell-depleted T cells, or PBMCs.

Broad study findings and their caveats: The amount of clinical and demographic metadata varied by source and participant and was provided uncurated.

CDR1 MNHEY and CDR2 SMNVEV are derived from the germline V gene (reference sequence). Cut back by 7 bases and 5 bases, the V and J ends lie 18 bases apart. The CDR3 contains 14 residues, cysteine and phenylalanine counted. The sequence is cut down to CDR3 DNA, 42 bases in frame from base 1. The clonotype was recovered from a human donor in a cohort sampled during active COVID-19. Sequenced material: peripheral blood. The sequence is built from TRBV27 and TRBJ2-7, with no confident D gene call. The CDR3 has the sequence CASKVSQARHEQYF. The DNA sequence follows: TGTGCCAGCAAGGTCAGTCAGGCCCGTCACGAGCAGTACTTC.